The 3 T cell receptor beta chains below all came from one sample that was sequenced in a study of cytomegalovirus exposure and HLA in healthy donors. PCR used 60 Vbeta primers and 13 Jbeta primers. Only in-frame clones appear in the TCRdb table, and some are missing; sequencing was by immunoSEQ multiplex PCR. The sample includes approximately 120,000 clones. The sequenced sample was PBMCs. The receptors were sampled from a man between 18 and 35 years old in good health and CMV-seronegative.

This sequence joins TRBV29-1 and TRBJ1-2; D not resolved. CDR3 size: 15 residues. The V and J ends lost 0 bases and 2 bases respectively, with 13 bases between them. The germline V gene encodes CDR1 SQVTM and CDR2 ANQGSEA. CDR3 protein: CSVEEGTGKNYGYTF. CDR3 coding DNA: TGCAGCGTTGAAGAGGGAACGGGGAAGAACTATGGCTACACCTTC.

This rearrangement joins TRBV5-1 to TRBJ2-5; D is perhaps TRBD1 or TRBD2 (5 bases each). The J call is uncertain, as TRBJ2-7 better fits the DNA end. The CDR3 has 14 residues. CDR1 and CDR2 (germline): SGHRS, YFSETQ. In DNA, the CDR3 is TGCGCCAGCAGCTTCGGACTTGGGGGCTACGAGCAGTACTTC. Translating gives CASSFGLGGYEQYF.

V gene TRBV7-8 combines with J gene TRBJ1-1; D remains ambiguous. Germline V gene lookup returns CDR1 SGHVS and CDR2 FQNEAQ. This CDR3 is built from 13 residues. The V end lost 3 bases, the J end lost 1 base, and 6 bases lay between the germline ends. CDR3 protein: CASSFGGNTEAFF. CDR3 in DNA: TGTGCCAGCAGCTTTGGAGGGAACACTGAAGCTTTCTTT.